A selection of T cell receptor delta chains follows, all from one sample in a study of gamma-delta chains in newborns, infants, children. TCRdb re-called the reads using CATT. The sample includes fewer than 12,000 delta-chain clones, roughly 9.5% seen only once; the top ten take approximately 9.5%. Material for sequencing was blood. The receptors originated from a child who was a newborn, infant or young child, either healthy, febrile or measles-vaccinated (not recorded which). Both conserved end residues are part of each CDR3. The order of the fields is D gene, J gene, clone size, V gene, CDR3 protein, CDR3 DNA. D genes are given only for firm matches. Not all rows give a size; the values are once, few, many and, for expanded clones, a class.

d_call: .; j_call: TRDJ1; clone_size: few; v_call: TRDV2; cdr3_aa: CACDMLRNAPKYTDKLIF; cdr3_nt: TGTGCCTGTGACATGTTAAGGAATGCGCCTAAGTACACCGATAAACTCATCTTT
d_call: TRDD3; j_call: TRDJ2; clone_size: .; v_call: TRDV2; cdr3_aa: CACDPVLGDTRSLTAQLFF; cdr3_nt: TGTGCCTGTGACCCTGTACTGGGGGATACGCGCTCTTTGACAGCACAACTCTTCTTT
d_call: TRDD3; j_call: TRDJ3; clone_size: .; v_call: TRAV29/DV5; cdr3_aa: CAASVTTGGSSSWDTRQMFF; cdr3_nt: TGTGCGGCAAGCGTCACTACTGGGGGATCGAGCTCCTGGGACACCCGACAGATGTTTTTC
d_call: TRDD3; j_call: TRDJ1; clone_size: .; v_call: TRDV2; cdr3_aa: CACDTWGISGTDKLIF; cdr3_nt: TGTGCCTGTGACACCTGGGGGATCTCGGGTACCGATAAACTCATCTTT
d_call: TRDD3; j_call: TRDJ1; clone_size: few; v_call: TRDV1; cdr3_aa: CALGEHYGLWGILDKLIF; cdr3_nt: TGTGCTCTTGGGGAGCATTACGGCCTCTGGGGGATACTCGATAAACTCATCTTT
d_call: TRDD3; j_call: TRDJ1; clone_size: few; v_call: TRDV2; cdr3_aa: CACVTVGGGYSPYTDKLIF; cdr3_nt: TGTGCCTGTGTCACCGTTGGTGGGGGATACTCCCCGTACACCGATAAACTCATCTTT
d_call: .; j_call: TRDJ3; clone_size: few; v_call: TRDV2; cdr3_aa: CACDTAGNTRSWDTRQMFF; cdr3_nt: TGTGCCTGTGACACCGCGGGGAATACCAGGTCCTGGGACACCCGACAGATGTTTTTC
d_call: TRDD3; j_call: TRDJ1; clone_size: few; v_call: TRDV2; cdr3_aa: CACDTVSGWGNYTDKLIF; cdr3_nt: TGTGCCTGTGACACCGTTTCCGGTTGGGGGAACTACACCGATAAACTCATCTTT
d_call: TRDD3; j_call: TRDJ3; clone_size: .; v_call: TRDV2; cdr3_aa: CACDVLGDTRSWDTRQMFF; cdr3_nt: TGTGCCTGTGACGTTCTGGGGGATACGCGCTCCTGGGATACCCGACAGATGTTTTTC
d_call: TRDD3; j_call: TRDJ1; clone_size: few; v_call: TRDV2; cdr3_aa: CACDTLLLGDNTDKLIF; cdr3_nt: TGTGCCTGCGACACGCTTTTACTGGGGGACAACACCGATAAACTCATCTTT
d_call: TRDD3; j_call: TRDJ1; clone_size: .; v_call: TRDV2; cdr3_aa: CACDTVLGDTPYTDKLIF; cdr3_nt: TGTGCCTGTGACACCGTACTGGGGGATACGCCCTACACCGATAAACTCATCTTT
d_call: TRDD3; j_call: TRDJ1; clone_size: .; v_call: TRDV1; cdr3_aa: CALGELLSYWGRYTDKLIF; cdr3_nt: TGTGCTCTTGGGGAACTCCTTTCTTACTGGGGGAGATACACCGATAAACTCATCTTT
d_call: TRDD3; j_call: TRDJ1; clone_size: .; v_call: TRDV2; cdr3_aa: CACDTLGDTQGDKLIF; cdr3_nt: TGTGCCTGTGACACCCTGGGGGATACTCAAGGCGATAAACTCATCTTT
d_call: .; j_call: TRDJ1; clone_size: large; v_call: TRDV2; cdr3_aa: CACDHLRNADKLIF; cdr3_nt: TGTGCCTGTGACCACCTAAGGAATGCCGATAAACTCATCTTT
d_call: TRDD3; j_call: TRDJ1; clone_size: few; v_call: TRDV1; cdr3_aa: CALGELGPFLVLGDGTDKLIF; cdr3_nt: TGTGCTCTTGGGGAACTGGGCCCCTTCCTTGTACTGGGGGATGGAACCGATAAACTCATCTTT
d_call: TRDD3; j_call: TRDJ1; clone_size: few; v_call: TRDV1; cdr3_aa: CALGELRSPNWGIPGGADKLIF; cdr3_nt: TGTGCTCTTGGGGAACTAAGGTCACCCAACTGGGGGATACCGGGGGGGGCCGATAAACTCATCTTT
d_call: TRDD3; j_call: TRDJ3; clone_size: few; v_call: TRDV2; cdr3_aa: CACDLLGESSWDTRQVFF; cdr3_nt: TGTGCCTGTGACTTACTGGGGGAGAGCTCCTGGGACACCCGACAGGTGTTTTTC
d_call: TRDD3; j_call: TRDJ3; clone_size: few; v_call: TRDV2; cdr3_aa: CACDPLGDTTVAWDTRQMFF; cdr3_nt: TGTGCCTGTGACCCACTGGGGGATACTACGGTGGCCTGGGACACCCGACAGATGTTTTTC
d_call: .; j_call: TRDJ1; clone_size: .; v_call: TRDV2; cdr3_aa: CACQVPGSYTDKLIF; cdr3_nt: TGTGCCTGTCAAGTACCGGGATCGTACACCGATAAACTCATCTTT
d_call: TRDD3; j_call: TRDJ1; clone_size: .; v_call: TRDV2; cdr3_aa: CACDTSFPTSTGGYHDKLIF; cdr3_nt: TGTGCCTGTGACACCAGTTTCCCTACCTCTACTGGGGGATACCACGATAAACTCATCTTT
d_call: TRDD3; j_call: TRDJ1; clone_size: .; v_call: TRDV2; cdr3_aa: CACDPLSSDVPSAPSTGGYLSDKLTF; cdr3_nt: TGTGCCTGTGACCCACTATCATCAGACGTTCCCTCTGCCCCCTCTACTGGGGGATATTTAAGCGATAAACTCACCTTT
d_call: TRDD3; j_call: TRDJ1; clone_size: few; v_call: TRDV2; cdr3_aa: CACDDVLGDRRHKLIF; cdr3_nt: TGTGCCTGTGACGACGTACTGGGGGATAGAAGACATAAACTCATCTTT